These 23 T cell receptor beta chains originate from one sample sequenced in a study of T-cell reconstitution after alpha-beta-depleted transplantation in children. Unique molecular identifiers were incorporated when the TCRbeta library was constructed. MiXCR, run by TCRdb on the PCR reads, gives a single entry per CDR3 protein. The table lists 85,000 to 120,000 distinct CDR3 sequences, about 6.8% of them singletons. The specimen comprised PBMCs, sampled before TCRalphabeta/CD19-depleted stem cell transplant. Every receptor here comes from a boy aged 2 to 10 with acute lymphoblastic leukemia, due to receive a stem cell transplant.

This clonotype occurred many times. This chain uses TRBV20-1 with TRBJ2-3; 10 bases match TRBD1. CDR3 length: 15 residues. The J segment lost 4 bases and the V segment lost 6 bases, leaving 10 bases of the junction unmatched. From germline, CDR1 is DFQATT and CDR2 SNEGSKA (reference sequence). The DNA of the CDR3 is TGCAGTGCGGGCGGGGGACAGGGGTTTGCAGATACGCAGTATTTT. This gives the protein CSAGGGQGFADTQYF.

Ten or more counts support this clonotype. The chain recombines TRBV20-1 with TRBJ2-5, with 12 bases aligning to TRBD1. After removal of 1 base from V and 4 bases from J, the junction contained 13 bases not matched to a gene. This CDR3 has 18 residues. Germline V gene sequence: CDR1 DFQATT, CDR2 SNEGSKA (reference sequence). The CDR3 sequence is CSARGPSGTGGAGETQYF. The CDR3 DNA is TGCAGTGCTAGAGGCCCCTCCGGGACAGGGGGCGCGGGAGAGACCCAGTACTTC.

This clonotype was counted only a few times. V and J are TRBV4-3 and TRBJ2-1; D is perhaps TRBD2 (5 bases). The CDR3 extends over 12 amino acids. V gave up 3 bases and J gave up 10 bases, with 10 bases separating them. Looked up from germline, CDR1 is LGHNA and CDR2 is YSLEER. This CDR3 is CASSQPPGEQFF. The CDR3 DNA follows: TGCGCCAGCAGCCAGCCACCGGGGGAGCAGTTCTTC.

In this sample, this clonotype turned up many times. The rearrangement links TRBV20-1 to TRBJ2-1, with TRBD2 matching 10 bases. Germline CDR1 reads DFQATT; CDR2 reads SNEGSKA (reference sequence). Trimming at V came to 8 bases and at J to 5 bases, leaving 18 bases not matched to a gene. The CDR3 has 17 amino acids. The CDR3 bases are TGCAGTACGATAATTAGCGGGGGGCCTCCCCCTCACAATGAGCAGTTCTTC. Amino acid sequence: CSTIISGGPPPHNEQFF.

This clonotype was counted between two and nine times. J is TRBJ2-5 and V is TRBV5-1, with D perhaps given as TRBD1 or TRBD2 (6 bases each). The CDR3 covers 15 residues. CDR1 is SGHRS and CDR2 is YFSETQ in the germline V gene. V lost 4 bases and J lost 3, with 16 bases in between. The CDR3: CASSPGGQGKETQYF. The CDR3 bases are TGCGCCAGCAGCCCTGGGGGGCAGGGAAAAGAGACCCAGTACTTC. Combining the CDR3 with reference TRBV5-1 and TRBJ2-5 gives the whole variable domain KAGVTQTPRYLIKTRGQQVTLSCSPISGHRSVSWYQQTPGQGLQFLFEYFSETQRNKGNFPGRFSGRQFSNSRSEMNVSTLELGDSALYLCASSPGGQGKETQYFGPGTRLLVL.

This clonotype was seen many times. The chain has TRBV20-1 and TRBJ2-1, with D possibly called TRBD1 or TRBD2 (6 bases each). The CDR3 is 15 amino acids. Trimming left V 7 bases short and J 0 bases short, with 16 bases between. From germline, CDR1 is DFQATT and CDR2 SNEGSKA (reference sequence). The CDR3 loop is CSEARGPSSYNEQFF. CDR3 sequence (DNA): TGCAGTGAGGCTCGGGGGCCGAGCTCCTACAATGAGCAGTTCTTC.

This clonotype was detected ten times or more. The J gene is TRBJ2-7, the V gene TRBV12-3 or TRBV12-4; D possibly corresponds to TRBD2 (6 bases). The V end was cut by 5 bases, the J end by 2 bases, with 10 bases between. The CDR3 runs 13 residues. In DNA, the CDR3 is TGTGCCAGCAGTAAGGGACTCACCTACGAGCAGTACTTC. Translated: CASSKGLTYEQYF.

This clonotype was recorded many times. The chain carries TRBV5-7 and TRBJ2-6; weak D call: TRBD2 (6 bases). TRBV5-7 is given ORF status, its function remaining uncertain. The V end lost 4 bases, the J end lost 0 bases, and 26 bases lay between the germline ends. This CDR3 is built from 21 residues. Here the CDR3 reads CASSAIKSGPRGYSGANVLTF. CDR3 DNA sequence: TGTGCCAGCAGCGCGATTAAGTCAGGGCCCCGGGGGTACTCTGGGGCCAACGTCCTGACTTTC.

This clonotype was seen more than once but under ten times. The chain has TRBV5-1 and TRBJ2-3; D might be TRBD2 (6 bases). Between the trimmed V and J ends, which lost 4 bases and 4 bases, there was a span of 13 bases. The CDR3 sequence is 14 residues long. Germline loops: CDR1 SGHRS, CDR2 YFSETQ. DNA for the CDR3: TGCGCCAGCAGCAATACCCGACTAGCAGATACGCAGTATTTT. Amino acids: CASSNTRLADTQYF.

This clonotype showed up many times. J is TRBJ1-1 and V is TRBV5-6, with no clear D. Between the trimmed V and J ends, which lost 2 bases and 4 bases, there was a span of 15 bases. Per the germline V gene, CDR1 is SGHDT and CDR2 is YYEEEE. The CDR3 loop spans 15 amino acids. As DNA, the CDR3 is TGTGCCAGCAGCTTTCTACAGCTTCGGAGCACTGAAGCTTTCTTT. It is translated as CASSFLQLRSTEAFF. Using reference TRBV5-6 and TRBJ1-1 for the parts outside the CDR3, the full variable domain is DAGVTQSPTHLIKTRGQQVTLRCSPKSGHDTVSWYQQALGQGPQFIFQYYEEEERQRGNFPDRFSGHQFPNYSSELNVNALLLGDSALYLCASSFLQLRSTEAFFGQGTRLTVV.

This clonotype came up a few times. The rearrangement joins TRBV24-1 to TRBJ2-3; 7 nucleotides agree with TRBD1. Germline trimming cut 3 bases from V and 0 bases from J; bases unmatched to any gene: 2. The germline gives CDR1 KGHDR, CDR2 SFDVKD. CDR3 length: 15 amino acids. The CDR3 nucleotides are TGTGCCACCAGTGATCACAGGGGAAGCACAGATACGCAGTATTTT. Its translation: CATSDHRGSTDTQYF.

This sequence joins TRBV12-3 or TRBV12-4 and TRBJ1-3; no clear D gene. The CDR3 runs 17 residues. V lost 7 bases and J 3 bases, leaving 22 bases between the germline ends. The CDR3 protein is CASTSRTPAGGGNTIYF. The CDR3 DNA follows: TGTGCCAGCACCTCAAGAACCCCCGCAGGTGGTGGAAACACCATATATTTT.

This clonotype occurred a few times. The chain combines TRBV24-1 with TRBJ2-5; 10 nucleotides match TRBD1. The germline CDR1 and CDR2 sequences are KGHDR and SFDVKD. This CDR3 comprises 15 residues. V lost 3 bases, J lost 5 bases, and 5 bases stayed unmatched. CDR3 in DNA: TGTGCCACCAGTGATCCGACAGGGGGCTTTGAGACCCAGTACTTC. Its protein product is CATSDPTGGFETQYF.

This clonotype showed up many times. This chain connects TRBV4-2 to TRBJ1-1; a possible D gene is TRBD1 (6 bases). The CDR3 is 17 residues long. The ends were cut back, 4 bases at V and 4 bases at J, with 22 bases in the middle. Looked up from germline, CDR1 is LGHNA and CDR2 is YNFKEQ. The CDR3: CASSRWTAPPLGTEAFF. The CDR3, as DNA: TGTGCCAGCAGCCGATGGACAGCACCACCCCTGGGCACTGAAGCTTTCTTT.

The chain uses TRBV5-1 and TRBJ1-1; a weak D match, TRBD1 (6 bases). The CDR3 spans 16 residues. Germline CDR1 SGHRS, CDR2 YFSETQ. V lost 0 bases to trimming and J lost 0 bases, with 12 bases between them. The CDR3 coding sequence is TGCGCCAGCAGCTTGGACTCCCAGGGGTTGAACACTGAAGCTTTCTTT. This codes for CASSLDSQGLNTEAFF. Together with reference TRBV5-1 and TRBJ1-1, the CDR3 gives the full variable domain: KAGVTQTPRYLIKTRGQQVTLSCSPISGHRSVSWYQQTPGQGLQFLFEYFSETQRNKGNFPGRFSGRQFSNSRSEMNVSTLELGDSALYLCASSLDSQGLNTEAFFGQGTRLTVV.

This clonotype was seen ten or more times. A junction boundary mismatches the germline segment, possibly from a read error. The V gene is TRBV20-1, the J gene TRBJ2-7, with 8 bases that match TRBD1. The CDR3 extends over 16 amino acids. Per germline, CDR1 DFQATT and CDR2 SNEGSKA (reference sequence). The CDR3 region has the DNA TGCAGTGCTAGAGATCAGATGGCAGGGGGCTCCCACGAGCAGTACTTC. Its protein product is CSARDQMAGGSHEQYF.

This clonotype was detected only a few times. This sequence joins TRBV24-1 and TRBJ2-1, with TRBD2 as a possible D gene (6 bases). Trimming removed 7 bases at V and 11 bases at J, with 17 bases between. The CDR3 has 13 residues. Germline CDR1 is KGHDR and CDR2 is SFDVKD. The CDR3, as DNA: TGTGCCACCAGGGAGGGATCCTTTATGAAGCAGTTCTTC. Translating it yields CATREGSFMKQFF.

A remark on this clonotype: This clone may be a read error of a much larger clone one base away. The chain joins TRBV7-9 to TRBJ1-6; D perhaps matches TRBD1 (5 bases). This CDR3 has 14 residues. The V and J ends lost 1 base and 7 bases respectively, with 8 bases between them. The germline CDR1 and CDR2 sequences are SEHNR and FQNEAQ (reference sequence). The CDR3 reads CASSLGRDNSPLHF. The CDR3 DNA is TGTGCCAGCAGCTTAGGGAGGGACAATTCACCCCTCCACTTT.

This rearrangement joins TRBV4-2 to TRBJ1-4; TRBD1 agrees at 7 bases. This CDR3 has 19 residues. Trimming removed 5 bases from V and 4 bases from J; junction bases left unmatched: 19. The germline gives CDR1 LGHNA, CDR2 YNFKEQ. CDR3 nucleotides: TGTGCCAGCAGCATCCTTCTCGGGACAGCCGACCCATATAATGAAAAACTGTTTTTT. Protein: CASSILLGTADPYNEKLFF.

This clonotype was observed a few times. The chain combines TRBV5-6 with TRBJ2-3; 10 nucleotides line up with TRBD2. Trimming took 3 bases from V and 0 from J; bases not matched to a gene: 10. CDR1 SGHDT and CDR2 YYEEEE come from the germline V gene. This CDR3 is built from 18 residues. CDR3 DNA sequence: TGTGCCAGCAGCTCTGGGCTAGCGGGGGCCCTAAGCACAGATACGCAGTATTTT. It codes for CASSSGLAGALSTDTQYF. The full variable domain, completed using reference TRBV5-6 and TRBJ2-3, is DAGVTQSPTHLIKTRGQQVTLRCSPKSGHDTVSWYQQALGQGPQFIFQYYEEEERQRGNFPDRFSGHQFPNYSSELNVNALLLGDSALYLCASSSGLAGALSTDTQYFGPGTRLTVL.

This clonotype has just a few counts. The rearrangement joins TRBV5-1 to TRBJ1-4; a possible D gene is TRBD1 (6 bases). Germline CDR1 and CDR2: SGHRS and YFSETQ. The length of the CDR3 is 16 residues. The V end was cut by 2 bases, the J end by 0 bases, with 11 bases between. This chain's CDR3 is CASSLIRGATNEKLFF. The CDR3 nucleotides read TGCGCCAGCAGCTTAATCAGGGGCGCAACTAATGAAAAACTGTTTTTT.

This clonotype was observed at least ten times. V usage is TRBV20-1 and J usage is TRBJ1-5; 11 positions match TRBD1. V was pared by 0 bases and J by 2 bases, with 6 bases of the junction left unmatched. The CDR3 loop spans 17 amino acids. CDR1 and CDR2 from the germline V gene are DFQATT and SNEGSKA (reference sequence). The CDR3 sequence is CSARDGQGAGGNQPQHF. The CDR3 DNA reads as TGCAGTGCTAGAGACGGACAGGGGGCCGGGGGCAATCAGCCCCAGCATTTT.

This clonotype was observed a handful of times. V usage is TRBV5-5 and J usage is TRBJ1-1; D uncertain. This CDR3 is 14 amino acids long. Per the germline V gene, CDR1 is SGHKS and CDR2 is YYEKEE (reference sequence). V lost 5 bases to trimming and J lost 4 bases, with 15 bases between them. The CDR3, as DNA: TGTGCCAGCAGTCAGTCGGGAGGGCTCACTGAAGCTTTCTTT. Its protein product is CASSQSGGLTEAFF.